These T cell receptor beta chains were read from a single sample in a study of blood T cell repertoires in COVID-19. The protocol was immunoSEQ multiplex PCR, while the TCRdb copy is restricted to in-frame clones and leaves out a portion. The sample consists of 150,000 to 250,000 clones, roughly 83% of them appearing once. Sample: peripheral blood. These receptors came from a woman aged 40-49 years with COVID-19, enrolled during active disease. The CDR3 runs from the conserved cysteine through the conserved F or W. A D gene is named only where the DNA matches it firmly. Expanded clones get a size class; other rows say once, few or many, or leave the size out.

d_call	clone_size	v_call	cdr3_length	j_call	cdr3_nt	cdr3_aa
.	.	TRBV3-1/TRBV3-2	15	TRBJ2-2	TGTGCCAGCAGCCAAGTTAGCGGACTGACCGGGGAGCTGTTTTTT	CASSQVSGLTGELFF
TRBD1	once	TRBV19	14	TRBJ1-3	TGTGCCAGTAGTCTACCGGGACAGAGAAACACCATATATTTT	CASSLPGQRNTIYF
.	.	TRBV5-1	13	TRBJ1-1	TGCGCCAGCAGCTTGGCCTCAGGCGGGTGGGCTTTCTTT	CASSLASGGWAFF
TRBD2	.	TRBV6-6	12	TRBJ2-7	TGTGCCAGCGGGACTAGCGGGAGAGAGCAGTACTTC	CASGTSGREQYF
.	.	TRBV6-5	15	TRBJ1-5	TGTGCCAGCAGCTCAGGGGCCCTAGGGACTCAGCCCCAGCATTTT	CASSSGALGTQPQHF
.	.	TRBV5-1	13	TRBJ2-3	TGCGCCAGCAGAACAGCTGACACAGATACGCAGTATTTT	CASRTADTDTQYF
.	.	TRBV6-5	14	TRBJ2-5	TGTGCCAGCAGTTACTCGACAGGTTCAGAGACCCAGTACTTC	CASSYSTGSETQYF
.	once	TRBV5-4	17	TRBJ1-2	TGTGCCAGCAGCCCCCCCTTAGGCAGGGACATTAACTATGGCTACACCTTC	CASSPPLGRDINYGYTF
.	.	TRBV7-9	14	TRBJ1-4	TGTGCCAGCAGTGAACAGGGAATAAAGGAAAAACTGTTTTTT	CASSEQGIKEKLFF
TRBD2	.	TRBV4-1	17	TRBJ2-5	TGCGCCAGCAGGGAGAACCCTAGCGGGACCATACAAGAGACCCAGTACTTC	CASRENPSGTIQETQYF
TRBD2	.	TRBV25-1	16	TRBJ2-3	TGTGCCAGCAGTATGGCTAGCGGGGATAGCACAGATACGCAGTATTTT	CASSMASGDSTDTQYF
TRBD1	.	TRBV19	16	TRBJ1-1	TGTGCCAGTAGGAAAGGGACAGGGCGGGGGAACACTGAAGCTTTCTTT	CASRKGTGRGNTEAFF
.	.	TRBV5-1	15	TRBJ2-3	TGCGCCAGCAGCCTGCTGGGGCACTCAGTGGATACGCAGTATTTT	CASSLLGHSVDTQYF
.	.	TRBV2	11	TRBJ2-5	TGTGCCAGCAGTGAACGCGAGGCCCAGTACTTC	CASSEREAQYF
.	.	TRBV21-1	16	TRBJ2-7	TGTGCCAGCAGCAAAGTAACAAGGACAGGGGCCCACGAGCAGTACTTC	CASSKVTRTGAHEQYF
.	.	TRBV21-1	18	TRBJ2-7	TGTGCCAGTCCTGCCCAACAGGGGGCCACACCCTTAAGCTACGAGCAGTACTTC	CASPAQQGATPLSYEQYF
TRBD2	.	TRBV6-6	13	TRBJ2-2	TGTGCCAGCAGTCCCAGCGGGGAACGGGAGCTGTTTTTT	CASSPSGERELFF